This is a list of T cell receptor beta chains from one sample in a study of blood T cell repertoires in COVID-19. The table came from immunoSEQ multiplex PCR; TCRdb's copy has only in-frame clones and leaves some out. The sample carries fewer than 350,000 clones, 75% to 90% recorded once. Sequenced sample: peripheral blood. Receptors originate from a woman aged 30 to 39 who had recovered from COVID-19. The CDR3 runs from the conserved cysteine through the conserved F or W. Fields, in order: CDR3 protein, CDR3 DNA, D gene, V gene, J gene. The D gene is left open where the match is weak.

CDR3: CASSLVTEIYGYTF
DNA: TGTGCCAGCAGTTTAGTTACAGAAATCTATGGCTACACCTTC
D: NA
V: TRBV28
J: TRBJ1-2

CDR3: CAWTPTGKGGYTF
DNA: TGTGCCTGGACTCCCACGGGAAAGGGCGGCTACACCTTC
D: NA
V: TRBV30
J: TRBJ1-2

CDR3: CASSRDTGNSPLHF
DNA: TGTGCCAGCAGCCGGGACACAGGGAATTCACCCCTCCACTTT
D: NA
V: TRBV6-5
J: TRBJ1-6

CDR3: CASSSLSGTNEQYF
DNA: TGCGCCAGCAGCTCCCTCTCCGGGACTAACGAGCAGTACTTC
D: TRBD2
V: TRBV5-1
J: TRBJ2-7

CDR3: CASSQEAAGGVFEAFF
DNA: TGTGCCAGCAGCCAAGAAGCAGCAGGGGGCGTTTTTGAAGCTTTCTTT
D: TRBD1
V: TRBV4-2
J: TRBJ1-1

CDR3: CASSGYTGLQDTIYF
DNA: TGTGCCAGCAGCGGATATACAGGGTTACAAGACACCATATATTTT
D: NA
V: TRBV7-9
J: TRBJ1-3

CDR3: CAISEVRGYGYTF
DNA: TGTGCCATCAGTGAGGTCAGGGGTTATGGCTACACCTTC
D: NA
V: TRBV10-3
J: TRBJ1-2

CDR3: CASSRTPSGGTDTQYF
DNA: TGTGCCAGCAGCCGGACCCCTAGCGGGGGAACAGATACGCAGTATTTT
D: TRBD2
V: TRBV7-2
J: TRBJ2-3

CDR3: CATSDTQRSDTQYF
DNA: TGTGCCACCAGTGATACGCAGCGGTCTGATACGCAGTATTTT
D: NA
V: TRBV24-1
J: TRBJ2-3

CDR3: CASSPWTGADTQYF
DNA: TGTGCCAGCAGCCCCTGGACAGGGGCAGATACGCAGTATTTT
D: TRBD1
V: TRBV3-1/TRBV3-2
J: TRBJ2-3